The 32 T cell receptor beta chains in this list originate from one sample, sequenced in a study of cytomegalovirus exposure and HLA in healthy donors. The PCR made use of 60 Vbeta and 13 Jbeta primers. Produced via immunoSEQ multiplex PCR; TCRdb's table is partial and in-frame only. This table has over 250,000 clones, roughly 89% appearing once. Input material: PBMCs. The source of these receptors is a middle-aged man in good health and CMV-seropositive.

V usage is TRBV14 and J usage is TRBJ2-5; TRBD1 agrees at 10 bases. Germline V gene lookup returns CDR1 SGHDN and CDR2 FVKESK. The CDR3 length is 17 residues. Trimming removed 1 base from V and 6 bases from J; junction bases left unmatched: 11. The CDR3 loop reads CASSQGDRGIGWKTQYF. In DNA, the CDR3 is TGTGCCAGCAGCCAAGGGGACAGGGGAATAGGTTGGAAGACCCAGTACTTC.

This clone was seen once. The chain carries TRBV7-8 and TRBJ1-2, with TRBD1 identical over 7 bases. This CDR3 is 14 amino acids long. The trim removed 4 bases at V and 4 bases at J, leaving 6 bases unmatched. From germline, CDR1 is SGHVS and CDR2 FQNEAQ. The CDR3 sequence: CASSSTGVSYGYTF. Here the CDR3 DNA reads TGTGCCAGCAGCTCTACAGGGGTCTCCTATGGCTACACCTTC.

The chain couples TRBV25-1 to TRBJ2-3; TRBD2 aligns across 10 bases. CDR3 size: 17 residues. Unmatched junction bases numbered 13, after V lost 6 bases and J lost 4 bases. Looked up from germline, CDR1 is MGHDK and CDR2 is SYGVNS. CDR3 loop: CASSGQLLAGVADTQYF. The DNA of the CDR3 is TGTGCCAGCAGCGGACAACTCCTAGCGGGAGTTGCAGATACGCAGTATTTT.

The V gene is TRBV18, the J gene TRBJ2-7; 11 bases fit TRBD2. The CDR3 is 21 residues long. Looked up from germline, CDR1 is KGHSH and CDR2 is LQKENI. The junction had 22 bases not matched to a gene; V was cut back by 3 bases and J by 3 bases. The CDR3 loop reads CASSPNWRRTGTSGSFYEQYF. Here the CDR3 DNA reads TGTGCCAGCTCACCTAATTGGCGTCGGACAGGAACTAGCGGGAGTTTCTACGAGCAGTACTTC.

V and J are TRBV7-9 and TRBJ2-5, with 8 bases identical to TRBD1. TRBJ2-7 matches the DNA end more closely, so the J call is doubtful. Germline V gene sequence: CDR1 SEHNR, CDR2 FQNEAQ (reference sequence). The CDR3 has 15 residues. Here the CDR3 DNA reads TGTGCCAGCAGCTCCCGGACAGGGTATCCCTACGAGCAGTACTTC. This encodes CASSSRTGYPYEQYF.

CDR3 nucleotide sequence: TGTGCCAGCAGCTCCTACAGGGGGTTCGGAAACACCATATATTTT. Residues: CASSSYRGFGNTIYF. The chain has TRBV5-5 and TRBJ1-3, with 8 bases aligning to TRBD1. Losses at the gene ends were 3 bases for V and 4 bases for J; bases not matched to a gene: 6. This CDR3 is built from 15 residues. Germline CDR1 reads SGHKS; CDR2 reads YYEKEE (reference sequence).

This chain uses TRBV28 with TRBJ1-4; 9 nucleotides align to TRBD1. The CDR3 sequence is 13 residues long. Germline CDR1 and CDR2: MDHEN and SYDVKM. With V trimmed by 9 bases and J by 4 bases, 3 bases remained unmatched. CDR3 protein: CASGTGINEKLFF. CDR3 DNA: TGTGCCAGTGGGACAGGGATTAATGAAAAACTGTTTTTT.

This clone was counted between two and nine times. The V and J genes are TRBV29-1 and TRBJ1-4; D gene uncertain. The CDR3 length is 13 residues. V was cut by 3 bases and J by 8 bases, with 13 bases left in between. Germline V lookup: CDR1 SQVTM, CDR2 ANQGSEA. The DNA of the CDR3 is TGCAGCGTTGAGTCCCCGGAGGGAGAAAAACTGTTTTTT. Translating gives CSVESPEGEKLFF.

The rearrangement joins TRBV27 to TRBJ2-5, with D hard to call. CDR1 and CDR2 from the germline V gene are MNHEY and SMNVEV (reference sequence). Trimming shortened V by 5 bases and J by 1 base, and 8 bases separated the two germline ends. There are 13 residues in the CDR3. CDR3 sequence: CASSPHFQETQYF. DNA of the CDR3: TGTGCCAGCAGTCCCCACTTCCAAGAGACCCAGTACTTC.

A remark on this clone: The CDR3 carries no conserved terminal phenylalanine or tryptophan, so it likely arises from a read error. CDR3 residues: CASTPHIRTGSNQPQHL. CDR3 DNA sequence: TGCGCCAGCACACCGCATATTCGGACAGGAAGCAATCAGCCCCAGCATCTT. The chain is built from TRBV10-1 and TRBJ1-5, with 7 bases lining up with TRBD1. The junction had 13 bases not matched to a gene; V was cut back by 7 bases and J by 1 base. The CDR3 is 17 amino acids. CDR1 and CDR2 (germline): WNHNN, SYGVQD (reference sequence).

The chain combines TRBV7-6 with TRBJ2-7, with D tentatively TRBD2 (5 bases). Trimming pared 5 bases from V and 0 bases from J, leaving 14 bases between. The CDR3 extends over 15 amino acids. CDR1 and CDR2 from the germline V gene are SGHVS and FNYEAQ. In nucleotides, the CDR3 is TGTGCCAGCAGCCCTCCGGACTCGAGCTCCTACGAGCAGTACTTC. Encoded protein: CASSPPDSSSYEQYF.

The chain employs TRBV7-3 and TRBJ2-3; a possible D gene is TRBD2 (6 bases). In germline, CDR1 is SGHTA, CDR2 FQGTGA. V was clipped by 0 bases and J by 0 bases, with 10 bases between them. This CDR3 is 16 amino acids long. The CDR3 protein is CASSLTGGRSTDTQYF. CDR3 nucleotides: TGTGCCAGCAGCTTAACGGGGGGACGCAGCACAGATACGCAGTATTTT. The full variable domain, in which reference TRBV7-3 and TRBJ2-3 provide the parts outside the CDR3, is GAGVSQTPSNKVTEKGKYVELRCDPISGHTALYWYRQSLGQGPEFLIYFQGTGAADDSGLPNDRFFAVRPEGSVSTLKIQRTERGDSAVYLCASSLTGGRSTDTQYFGPGTRLTVL.

This clone has just one count. The rearrangement uses TRBV7-2 and TRBJ2-7; D is unclear. The CDR3 is 11 residues long. Germline V CDR1 and CDR2: SGHTA, FQGNSA. V lost 4 bases and J lost 7, with 8 bases in between. Here the CDR3 DNA reads TGTGCCAGCAGCTCCGCGACAGAGCAGTACTTC. Translated, it gives CASSSATEQYF.

The chain uses TRBV15 and TRBJ1-1; the D gene is possibly TRBD1 (5 bases). The length of the CDR3 is 13 residues. V was pared by 5 bases and J by 4 bases, with 11 bases between. In germline, CDR1 is LNHNV, CDR2 YYDKDF (reference sequence). The CDR3, as DNA: TGTGCCACCAGCCGCGAACAGGTCACTGAAGCTTTCTTT. Encoded protein: CATSREQVTEAFF. The full variable domain, its missing parts supplied by reference TRBV15 and TRBJ1-1, is DAMVIQNPRYQVTQFGKPVTLSCSQTLNHNVMYWYQQKSSQAPKLLFHYYDKDFNNEADTPDNFQSRRPNTSFCFLDIRSPGLGDTAMYLCATSREQVTEAFFGQGTRLTVV.

The chain carries TRBV19 and TRBJ1-5; D unclear. V shed 5 bases and J shed 3 bases, with 17 bases lying between them. The length of the CDR3 is 16 residues. Germline CDR1 reads LNHDA; CDR2 reads SQIVND (reference sequence). Here the CDR3 DNA reads TGTGCCAGTAGTTCACCCCGGGAGGGCCCCAATCAGCCCCAGCATTTT. Its translation: CASSSPREGPNQPQHF. The full variable domain, rest sourced from reference TRBV19 and TRBJ1-5, is DGGITQSPKYLFRKEGQNVTLSCEQNLNHDAMYWYRQDPGQGLRLIYYSQIVNDFQKGDIAEGYSVSREKKESFPLTVTSAQKNPTAFYLCASSSPREGPNQPQHFGDGTRLSIL.

The gene calls are TRBV21-1 and TRBJ2-1; the tabulated D call, TRBD1, remains unverified against the DNA. TRBV21-1 is a listed pseudogene. CDR3 length equals 16 residues. CDR3 in DNA: TGTGCCAGCAGCAAAGTTGGACAGGGGGTATACAATGAGCAGTTCTTC. It is translated as CASSKVGQGVYNEQFF.

This sequence joins TRBV7-9 and TRBJ2-1, with 8 bases aligning to TRBD2. Germline CDR1 SEHNR, CDR2 FQNEAQ (reference sequence). The CDR3 has 16 residues. Trimming took 2 bases from V and 5 from J; bases not matched to a gene: 8. CDR3 region: CASSLKAGVDHNEQFF. The CDR3 DNA is TGTGCCAGCAGCTTAAAAGCGGGAGTAGACCACAATGAGCAGTTCTTC.

V is TRBV19 and J is TRBJ1-5, with unresolved D. V dropped 6 bases and J dropped 2 bases, with 14 bases sitting between them. The CDR3 extends over 15 amino acids. CDR1 is LNHDA and CDR2 is SQIVND in the germline V gene (reference sequence). CDR3: CASSLGRYGNQPQHF. Written as DNA, the CDR3 is TGTGCCAGTAGCCTAGGGAGATACGGCAATCAGCCCCAGCATTTT.

CDR3 in DNA: TGCGCCAGCAGCCAAGAGAGGACTAGCAGGTCCTACGAGCAGTACTTC. It translates to CASSQERTSRSYEQYF. The chain couples TRBV4-1 to TRBJ2-7; 8 bases are a match to TRBD2. The J segment lost 1 base and the V segment lost 0 bases, leaving 5 bases of the junction unmatched. Germline CDR1 reads MGHRA; CDR2 reads YSYEKL. The CDR3 totals 16 residues.

The chain recombines TRBV6-5 with TRBJ1-2; 10 bases agree with TRBD1. Per the germline V gene, CDR1 is MNHEY and CDR2 is SVGAGI. This CDR3 has 15 amino acids. Germline trimming cut 6 bases from V and 1 base from J; bases unmatched to any gene: 5. The CDR3 nucleotides are TGTGCCAGCAGGGTGGGACAGGGGTTTAACTATGGCTACACCTTC. It is translated as CASRVGQGFNYGYTF.

The J gene is TRBJ2-2, the V gene TRBV15; D unresolved. Trimming shortened V by 1 base and J by 4 bases, and 10 bases separated the two germline ends. Per the germline V gene, CDR1 is LNHNV and CDR2 is YYDKDF (reference sequence). The CDR3 contains 15 residues. This chain's CDR3 is CATSRARQVTGELFF. DNA of the CDR3: TGTGCCACCAGCAGAGCCAGGCAGGTCACCGGGGAGCTGTTTTTT.

There are a few counts of this clone. The chain has TRBV28 and TRBJ1-1, with D hard to call. This CDR3 contains 13 residues. The V gene lost 9 bases and the J gene lost 0 bases, with 11 bases spanning the gap. From germline, CDR1 is MDHEN and CDR2 SYDVKM. CDR3 bases: TGTGCCAGTCAAACACGAATGAACACTGAAGCTTTCTTT. Its translation is CASQTRMNTEAFF.

This chain links TRBV19 with TRBJ2-2, with 9 bases that match TRBD2. The V gene end was trimmed by 5 bases and the J gene end by 0 bases; junction bases not matched to a gene: 10. This CDR3 has 18 residues. Germline loops: CDR1 LNHDA, CDR2 SQIVND (reference sequence). CDR3 region: CASSLKGTSRPNTGELFF. CDR3 DNA sequence: TGTGCCAGTAGTCTAAAAGGGACTAGCAGACCGAACACCGGGGAGCTGTTTTTT. Complete variable domain (other parts from reference TRBV19 and TRBJ2-2): DGGITQSPKYLFRKEGQNVTLSCEQNLNHDAMYWYRQDPGQGLRLIYYSQIVNDFQKGDIAEGYSVSREKKESFPLTVTSAQKNPTAFYLCASSLKGTSRPNTGELFFGEGSRLTVL.

The chain uses TRBV13 and TRBJ1-4; D unresolved. The CDR3 sequence is 15 residues long. The ends were cut back, 0 bases at V and 0 bases at J, with 5 bases in the middle. CDR1 is PRHDT, CDR2 FYEKMQ, per germline (reference sequence). The CDR3 coding sequence is TGTGCCAGCAGCTTAGGGGGAGCAACTAATGAAAAACTGTTTTTT. Protein product: CASSLGGATNEKLFF.

V is TRBV5-6 and J is TRBJ1-1; D not certain. V shed 0 bases and J shed 9 bases, with 12 bases lying between them. Germline V CDR1 and CDR2: SGHDT, YYEEEE. This CDR3 is 13 amino acids long. The CDR3 spells CASSLEAGIQAFF. DNA of the CDR3: TGTGCCAGCAGCTTGGAGGCGGGGATCCAAGCTTTCTTT. Drawing the rest from reference TRBV5-6 and TRBJ1-1, the complete variable domain is DAGVTQSPTHLIKTRGQQVTLRCSPKSGHDTVSWYQQALGQGPQFIFQYYEEEERQRGNFPDRFSGHQFPNYSSELNVNALLLGDSALYLCASSLEAGIQAFFGQGTRLTVV.

This sequence joins TRBV27 and TRBJ1-2; D gene unclear. Trimming cost V 5 bases and J 8 bases, with 15 bases left between them. Germline V gene data show CDR1 as MNHEY and CDR2 as SMNVEV (reference sequence). The CDR3 length is 13 residues. In nucleotides, the CDR3 is TGTGCCAGCAGTCCCCTCGGACTTGCAGGCTACACCTTC. Translated: CASSPLGLAGYTF.

The chain carries TRBV7-9 and TRBJ1-3, with D perhaps TRBD1 (6 bases). The CDR3 spans 14 residues. Trimming removed 5 bases from V and 4 bases from J, with 12 bases in between. Germline V CDR1 and CDR2: SEHNR, FQNEAQ (reference sequence). The chain's CDR3 is CASSRTVGGNTIYF. CDR3 sequence (DNA): TGTGCCAGCAGCCGGACAGTCGGGGGAAACACCATATATTTT.

The chain combines TRBV19 with TRBJ1-3, with 7 positions matching TRBD1. The V segment lost 8 bases and the J segment 4 bases; nucleotides outside the gene matches: 5. The germline V gene encodes CDR1 LNHDA and CDR2 SQIVND (reference sequence). The CDR3 spans 13 residues. The CDR3 sequence: CASAGQRGNTIYF. CDR3 bases: TGTGCCAGTGCGGGACAGCGAGGAAACACCATATATTTT. Filled out from reference TRBV19 and TRBJ1-3, the complete variable domain reads DGGITQSPKYLFRKEGQNVTLSCEQNLNHDAMYWYRQDPGQGLRLIYYSQIVNDFQKGDIAEGYSVSREKKESFPLTVTSAQKNPTAFYLCASAGQRGNTIYFGEGSWLTVV.

The chain joins TRBV19 to TRBJ1-5; no definite D call. The CDR3 spans 13 residues. The germline V gene encodes CDR1 LNHDA and CDR2 SQIVND (reference sequence). V was trimmed by 8 bases and J by 7 bases, leaving 15 bases between them. CDR3 in DNA: TGTGCCAGTGCTCGCGGGGAAGAACAGCCCCAGCATTTT. It yields the protein CASARGEEQPQHF. Based on the CDR3 plus reference TRBV19 and TRBJ1-5, the full variable domain is DGGITQSPKYLFRKEGQNVTLSCEQNLNHDAMYWYRQDPGQGLRLIYYSQIVNDFQKGDIAEGYSVSREKKESFPLTVTSAQKNPTAFYLCASARGEEQPQHFGDGTRLSIL.

This chain links TRBV7-9 with TRBJ2-7; TRBD1 is a possible D gene (6 bases). CDR1 SEHNR and CDR2 FQNEAQ come from the germline V gene (reference sequence). With 1 base removed from V and 2 bases from J, the gap between germline ends came to 12 bases. This CDR3 region has 15 residues. This chain's CDR3 is CASSLEPRGPYEQYF. The CDR3 region has the DNA TGTGCCAGCAGCTTAGAACCCAGGGGACCCTACGAGCAGTACTTC.

The J gene is TRBJ1-4, the V gene TRBV27; 8 bases match TRBD1. The V and J ends lost 4 bases and 4 bases, in that order; junction bases with no gene match: 2. The length of the CDR3 is 14 residues. Germline CDR1 is MNHEY and CDR2 is SMNVEV (reference sequence). CDR3 residues: CASSSGQGNEKLFF. The CDR3 DNA reads TGTGCCAGCAGTTCCGGACAGGGTAATGAAAAACTGTTTTTT.

V is TRBV7-9 and J is TRBJ1-1; D might be TRBD1 (6 bases). The germline CDR1 and CDR2 sequences are SEHNR and FQNEAQ (reference sequence). The CDR3 is 15 amino acids. Deletions cut 5 bases from V and 4 bases from J, with 17 bases between. The DNA for the CDR3 is TGTGCCAGCAGCGGAACAGGGTGGCGCGGCACTGAAGCTTTCTTT. The encoded protein is CASSGTGWRGTEAFF.